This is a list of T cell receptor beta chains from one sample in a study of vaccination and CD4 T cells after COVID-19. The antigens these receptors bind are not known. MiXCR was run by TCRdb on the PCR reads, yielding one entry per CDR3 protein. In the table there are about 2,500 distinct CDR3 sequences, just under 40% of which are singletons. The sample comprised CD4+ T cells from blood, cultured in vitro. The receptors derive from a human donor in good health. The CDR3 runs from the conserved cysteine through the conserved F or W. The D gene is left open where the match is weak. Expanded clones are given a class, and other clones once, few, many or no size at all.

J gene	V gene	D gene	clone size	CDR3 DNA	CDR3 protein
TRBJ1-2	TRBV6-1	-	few	TGTGCCAGCAGCCCTACAGGCTATGGCTACACCTTC	CASSPTGYGYTF
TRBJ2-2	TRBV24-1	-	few	TGTGCCACCAGTGTTGTAGGGACCACCGGGGAGCTGTTTTTT	CATSVVGTTGELFF
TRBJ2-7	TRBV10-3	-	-	TGTGCCATCAGTGAACGGCTAGAATCCTACGAGCAGTACTTC	CAISERLESYEQYF
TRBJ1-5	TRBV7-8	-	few	TGTGCCAGCAGCCTAACCACTCAGCCCCAGCATTTT	CASSLTTQPQHF
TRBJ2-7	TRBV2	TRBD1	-	TGTGCCAGCACCGCTTCAGGACAGGGGGCCGGGTACTTC	CASTASGQGAGYF
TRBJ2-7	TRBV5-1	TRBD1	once	TGCGCCAGCAGCCTCCGACAGGGGGGGACCTACGAGCAGTACTTC	CASSLRQGGTYEQYF
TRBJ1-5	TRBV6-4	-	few	TGTGCCAGCAGCCGGAGGGATGGGGATAGCAATCAGCCCCAGCATTTT	CASSRRDGDSNQPQHF
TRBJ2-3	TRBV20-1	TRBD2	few	TGCAGTGCTAGAGAAAGTAAGCGGGGGGTAACCGGAGATACGCAGTATTTT	CSARESKRGVTGDTQYF
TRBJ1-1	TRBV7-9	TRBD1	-	TGTGCCAGCAGCTCTCGCCAGGGACAGTTGGACACTGAAGCTTTCTTT	CASSSRQGQLDTEAFF
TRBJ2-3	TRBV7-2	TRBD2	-	TGTGCCAGCAGCTTAGCCGGGACTAGCGGGGGGATAGATACGCAGTATTTT	CASSLAGTSGGIDTQYF
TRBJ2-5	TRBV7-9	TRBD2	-	TGTGCCAGCAGACAACGCCAGGGACTAGCGGGAGAGGCAGAGACCCAGTACTTC	CASRQRQGLAGEAETQYF
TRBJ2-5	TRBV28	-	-	TGTGCCAGCAGTCTAGTCCACGCGGAGACCCAGTACTTC	CASSLVHAETQYF
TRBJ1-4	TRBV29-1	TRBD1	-	TGCAGCGTGCGACAGGGGTGGGGGGATGAAAAACTGTTTTTT	CSVRQGWGDEKLFF
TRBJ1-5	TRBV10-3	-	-	TGTGCCATCAGTGGAGGTGGGGGCAATCAGCCCCAGCATTTT	CAISGGGGNQPQHF
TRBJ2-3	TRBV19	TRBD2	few	TGTGCCAGTAGTACCGGACTAGCCACAGATACGCAGTATTTT	CASSTGLATDTQYF
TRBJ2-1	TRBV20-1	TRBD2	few	TGCAGTGCTAGAGTATTGGTAGCGGGGGGTGGTGAGCAGTTCTTC	CSARVLVAGGGEQFF
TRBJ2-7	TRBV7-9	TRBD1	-	TGTGCCAGCAGCTTCCTTGGGACAGGGGGATCCTACGAGCAGTACTTC	CASSFLGTGGSYEQYF
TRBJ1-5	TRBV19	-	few	TGTGCCAGTAGTATTTTCGGACAGCTTAATCAGCCCCAGCATTTT	CASSIFGQLNQPQHF
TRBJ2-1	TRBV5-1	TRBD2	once	TGCGCCAGCAGCTTGGAGGCGGGAGGCTACAATGAGCAGTTCTTC	CASSLEAGGYNEQFF
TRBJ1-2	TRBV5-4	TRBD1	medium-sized	TGTGCCAGCAGCAGGGACAGGGGAGGAGGCTACACCTTC	CASSRDRGGGYTF
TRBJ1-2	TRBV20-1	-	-	TGCAGTGCTCAAAAGAGCAGAGACTATGGCTACACCTTC	CSAQKSRDYGYTF
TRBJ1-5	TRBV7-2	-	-	TGTGCCAGCAGCAATAGCGCCGGGCAGCCCCAGCATTTT	CASSNSAGQPQHF
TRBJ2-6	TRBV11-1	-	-	TGTGCCAGCAGCTTAGCCTTCTCTGGGGCCAACGTCCTGACTTTC	CASSLAFSGANVLTF
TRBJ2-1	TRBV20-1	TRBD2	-	TGCAGTGCTAGAGATCAAATGTACAGCGGGAGCTACAATGAGCAGTTCTTC	CSARDQMYSGSYNEQFF
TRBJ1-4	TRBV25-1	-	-	TGTGCCAGCAGTGATGCTCTCGGGGGTGGGGAAAAACTGTTTTTT	CASSDALGGGEKLFF
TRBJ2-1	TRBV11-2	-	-	TGTGCCAGCAGCCCCAGTGCGGGGCAGTTCTTC	CASSPSAGQFF
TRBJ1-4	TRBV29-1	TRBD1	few	TGCAGCGTTGAAGGCGCGACAGGGGAAGGAGAAAAACTGTTTTTT	CSVEGATGEGEKLFF
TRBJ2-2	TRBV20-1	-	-	TGCAGTGCTAGAGATAGCCGGCAGGGGGGCACCGGGGAGCTGTTTTTT	CSARDSRQGGTGELFF
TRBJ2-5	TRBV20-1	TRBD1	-	TGCAGTGCTAGACCAGGACAGGTTGGAGAGACCCAGTACTTC	CSARPGQVGETQYF
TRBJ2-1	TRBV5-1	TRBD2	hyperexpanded	TGCGCCAGCAGCCCGGGGACTAGCGGCAATGAGCAGTTCTTC	CASSPGTSGNEQFF
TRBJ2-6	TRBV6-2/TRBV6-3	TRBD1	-	TGTGCCAGCAGCGGACAGGCCCTCTCTGGGGCCAACGTCCTGACTTTC	CASSGQALSGANVLTF
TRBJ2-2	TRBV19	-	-	TGTGCCAGTAGTAAAGGGACGAACACCGGGGAGCTGTTTTTT	CASSKGTNTGELFF
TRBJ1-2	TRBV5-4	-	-	TGTGCCAGCAGCTTGGGGGGGGGCTCTAACTATGGCTACACCTTC	CASSLGGGSNYGYTF
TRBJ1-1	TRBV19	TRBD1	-	TGTGCCAGCCGCGACAGGGCAGGGGGGAACACTGAAGCTTTCTTT	CASRDRAGGNTEAFF
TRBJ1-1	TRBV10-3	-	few	TGTGCCATCAGTTTCGGGGTCGATGACACTGAAGCTTTCTTT	CAISFGVDDTEAFF
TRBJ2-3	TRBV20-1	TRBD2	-	TGCAGTGCTAGAGATCCGACTAGCGGGGGCACAGATACGCAGTATTTT	CSARDPTSGGTDTQYF
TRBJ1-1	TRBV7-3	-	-	TGTGCCAGCAGCCAGACCATGAACACTGAAGCTTTCTTT	CASSQTMNTEAFF
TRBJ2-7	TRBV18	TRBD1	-	TGTGCCAGCTCACTAAACCAGGGGGTGGTCGGGAACGAGCAGTACTTC	CASSLNQGVVGNEQYF
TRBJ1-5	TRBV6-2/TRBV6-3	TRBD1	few	TGTGCCAGCAGTTACCGGGACAGTACCAATCAGCCCCAGCATTTT	CASSYRDSTNQPQHF
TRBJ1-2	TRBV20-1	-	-	TGCAGTGCTAGAGATTCGACAACCTTC	CSARDSTTF
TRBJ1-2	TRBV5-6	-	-	TGTGCCAGCAGCTTGGTGGCAGGGCGGGGAAGGAACTATGGCTACACCTTC	CASSLVAGRGRNYGYTF
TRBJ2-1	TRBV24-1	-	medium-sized	TGTGCCACCAGTGACTCCGGCGGCGGCAACAATGAGCAGTTCTTC	CATSDSGGGNNEQFF
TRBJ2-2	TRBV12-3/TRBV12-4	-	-	TGTGCCAGCAGACACTCGCTAGACAGAGCGGTTAACACCGGGGAGCTGTTTTTT	CASRHSLDRAVNTGELFF
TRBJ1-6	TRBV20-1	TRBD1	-	TGCAGTGCTAGCCCGCCGACAGGGAAAGGAAATTCACCCCTCCACTTT	CSASPPTGKGNSPLHF
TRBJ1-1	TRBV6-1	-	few	TGTGCCAGCAGTGTGGCATCGAACACTGAAGCTTTCTTT	CASSVASNTEAFF
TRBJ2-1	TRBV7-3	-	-	TGTGCCACCCGACTAGTTTCTCCTTATGAGCAGTTCTTC	CATRLVSPYEQFF
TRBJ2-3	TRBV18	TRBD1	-	TGTGCCAGCTCACCGGGTCCGGGACAGGGGGCGCAGGGTACGCAGTATTTT	CASSPGPGQGAQGTQYF
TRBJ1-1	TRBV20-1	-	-	TGCAGTGCTAGGGGTTACGGCACTGAAGCTTTCTTT	CSARGYGTEAFF
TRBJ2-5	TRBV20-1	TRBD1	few	TGCAGTGCTAGAGACCTCAAGACAGGGTTTGAGACCCAGTACTTC	CSARDLKTGFETQYF
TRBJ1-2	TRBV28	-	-	TGTGCCAGCAGTTTAACAGGGTGGTTGCGTGGCTACACCTTC	CASSLTGWLRGYTF
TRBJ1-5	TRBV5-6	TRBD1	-	TGTGCCAGCAGCTTGTTTCAGGGGGCTCTAGTAGTTCAGCCCCAGCATTTT	CASSLFQGALVVQPQHF